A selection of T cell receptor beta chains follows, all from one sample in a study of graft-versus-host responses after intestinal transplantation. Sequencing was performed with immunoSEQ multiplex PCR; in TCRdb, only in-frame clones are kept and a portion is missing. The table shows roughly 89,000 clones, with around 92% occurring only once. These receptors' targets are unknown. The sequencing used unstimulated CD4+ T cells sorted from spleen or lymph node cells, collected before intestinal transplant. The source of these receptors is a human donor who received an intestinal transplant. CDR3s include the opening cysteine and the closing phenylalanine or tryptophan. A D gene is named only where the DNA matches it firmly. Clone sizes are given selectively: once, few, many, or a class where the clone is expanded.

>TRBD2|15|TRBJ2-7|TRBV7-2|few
TGTGCCAGCAGTGTCTTTAGCGGGGGAACCTACGAGCAGTACTTC
CASSVFSGGTYEQYF
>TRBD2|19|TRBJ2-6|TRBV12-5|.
TGTGCTAGTGGTTCCCCCGGTTTGGGGGGGGTCTCTGGGGCCAACGTCCTGACTTTC
CASGSPGLGGVSGANVLTF
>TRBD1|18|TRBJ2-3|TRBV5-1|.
TGCGCCAGCAGAACGTTAAGTCCCGGGACAGCGACCACAGATACGCAGTATTTT
CASRTLSPGTATTDTQYF
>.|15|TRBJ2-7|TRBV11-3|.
TGTGCCAGCAGCCCCCTCGCAGGGCAGAGTTACGAGCAGTACTTC
CASSPLAGQSYEQYF
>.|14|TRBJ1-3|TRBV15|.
TGTGCCACCAGCAGAGATAGCTCTGGAAACACCATATATTTT
CATSRDSSGNTIYF
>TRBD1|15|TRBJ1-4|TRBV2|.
TGTGCCAGCAGCCCCTCGGGACAGGGTAATGAAAAACTGTTTTTT
CASSPSGQGNEKLFF
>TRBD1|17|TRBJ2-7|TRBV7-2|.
TGTGCCAGCAGCCCACAACCGGGGGGACAGGGGGACTACGAGCAGTACTTC
CASSPQPGGQGDYEQYF
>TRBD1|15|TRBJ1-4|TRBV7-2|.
TGTGCCAGCAGCTCGTTCACAGGGGAAACTGAAAAACTGTTTTTT
CASSSFTGETEKLFF
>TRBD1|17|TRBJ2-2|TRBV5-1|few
TGCGCCAGCAGCTTGGATCCGGACAGGGGGGGTTCCGGGGAGCTGTTTTTT
CASSLDPDRGGSGELFF
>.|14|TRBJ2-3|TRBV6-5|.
TGTGCCGGTCGGCATGGGGGCGGCACAGATACGCAGTATTTT
CAGRHGGGTDTQYF
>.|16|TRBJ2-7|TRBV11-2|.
TGTGCCAGCAGCATAGCGGTTACAGGAGGGTTCTACGAGCAGTACTTC
CASSIAVTGGFYEQYF
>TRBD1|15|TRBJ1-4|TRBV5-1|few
TGCGCCAGCAGCTTGGATGTGACAGGGGGGGCAAAACTGTTTTTT
CASSLDVTGGAKLFF
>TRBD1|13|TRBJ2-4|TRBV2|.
TGTGCCAGCAGACTAGGGACAGGGGGCATGATGGACTTC
CASRLGTGGMMDF
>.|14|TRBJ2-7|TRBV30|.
TGTGCCTGGGGGAGGACCAGGACCTCCTACGAGCAGTACTTC
CAWGRTRTSYEQYF
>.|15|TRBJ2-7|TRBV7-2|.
TGTGCCAGCAGCTTAGCAGGGGGAAATTCCTACGAGCAGTACTTC
CASSLAGGNSYEQYF
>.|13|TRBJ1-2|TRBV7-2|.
TGTGCCAGCAGCTTATCATCAGGGTATGGCTACACCTTC
CASSLSSGYGYTF
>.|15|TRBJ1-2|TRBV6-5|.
TGTGCCAGCAGTTCGCCGGCGGGGGCCTCTGTTGGCTACACCTTC
CASSSPAGASVGYTF
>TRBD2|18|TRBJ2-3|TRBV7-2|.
TGTGCCAGCGAACGGACACAGCCGGGACTAGTTATCACAGATACGCAGTATTTT
CASERTQPGLVITDTQYF
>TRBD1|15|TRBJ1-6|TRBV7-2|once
TGTGCCAGCAGCATACAGGGGGGAAATAATTCACCCCTCCACTTT
CASSIQGGNNSPLHF
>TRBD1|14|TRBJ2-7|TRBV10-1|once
TGCGCCAGCAGTCATGGGACAGTATTTGACGAGCAGTACTTC
CASSHGTVFDEQYF
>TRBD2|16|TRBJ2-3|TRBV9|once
TGTGCCAGCAGCGTACTAGCGGGCCACTTCACAGATACGCAGTATTTT
CASSVLAGHFTDTQYF
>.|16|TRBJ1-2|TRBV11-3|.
TGTGCCAGCAGCTTACGTGGGGGGGCGGCCAACTATGGCTACACCTTC
CASSLRGGAANYGYTF
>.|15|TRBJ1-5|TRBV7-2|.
TGTGCCAGCAGCTTTGGCAGACTTAGCAATCAGCCCCAGCATTTT
CASSFGRLSNQPQHF
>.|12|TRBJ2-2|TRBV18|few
TGTGCCAGCTCACCCCGGGAAGGTTTGCTGTTTTTT
CASSPREGLLFF